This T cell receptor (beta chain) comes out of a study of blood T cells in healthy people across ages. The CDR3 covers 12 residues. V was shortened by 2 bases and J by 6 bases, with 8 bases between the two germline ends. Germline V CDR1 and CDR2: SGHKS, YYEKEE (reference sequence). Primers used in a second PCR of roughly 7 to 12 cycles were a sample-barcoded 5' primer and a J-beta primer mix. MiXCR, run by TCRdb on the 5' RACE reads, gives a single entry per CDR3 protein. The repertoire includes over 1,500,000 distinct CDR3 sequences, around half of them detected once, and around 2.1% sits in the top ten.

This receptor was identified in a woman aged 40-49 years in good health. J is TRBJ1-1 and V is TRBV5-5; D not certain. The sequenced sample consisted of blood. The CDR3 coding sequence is TGTGCCAGCAGCTTTGGTGCGGCTGAAGCTTTCTTT. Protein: CASSFGAAEAFF.